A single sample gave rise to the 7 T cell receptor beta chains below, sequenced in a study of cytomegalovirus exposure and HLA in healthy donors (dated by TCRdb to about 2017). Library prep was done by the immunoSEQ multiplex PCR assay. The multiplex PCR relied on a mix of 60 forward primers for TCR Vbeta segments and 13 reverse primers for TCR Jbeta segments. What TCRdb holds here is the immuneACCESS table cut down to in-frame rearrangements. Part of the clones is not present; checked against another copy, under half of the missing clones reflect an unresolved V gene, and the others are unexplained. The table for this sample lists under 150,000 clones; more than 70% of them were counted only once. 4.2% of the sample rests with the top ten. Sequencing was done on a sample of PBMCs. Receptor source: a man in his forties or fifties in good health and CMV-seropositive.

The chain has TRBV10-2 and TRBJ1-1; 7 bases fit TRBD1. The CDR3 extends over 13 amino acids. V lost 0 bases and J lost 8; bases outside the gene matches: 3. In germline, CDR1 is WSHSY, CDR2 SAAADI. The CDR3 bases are TGCGCCAGCAGTGAGTCGACGGGACAGGAAGCTTTCTTT. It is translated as CASSESTGQEAFF.

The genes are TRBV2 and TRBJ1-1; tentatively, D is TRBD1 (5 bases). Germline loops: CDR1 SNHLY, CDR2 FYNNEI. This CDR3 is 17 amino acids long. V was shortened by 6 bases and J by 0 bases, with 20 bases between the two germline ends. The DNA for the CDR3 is TGTGCCAGCAGCCCTAAAGGCTCCTCAGGGCTGAACACTGAAGCTTTCTTT. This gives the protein CASSPKGSSGLNTEAFF.

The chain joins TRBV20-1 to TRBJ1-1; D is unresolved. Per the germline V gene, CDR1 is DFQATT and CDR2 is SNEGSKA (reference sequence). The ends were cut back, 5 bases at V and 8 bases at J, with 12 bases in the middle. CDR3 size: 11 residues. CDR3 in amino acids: CSALLESEAFF. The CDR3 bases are TGCAGTGCTCTCCTGGAGTCAGAAGCTTTCTTT.

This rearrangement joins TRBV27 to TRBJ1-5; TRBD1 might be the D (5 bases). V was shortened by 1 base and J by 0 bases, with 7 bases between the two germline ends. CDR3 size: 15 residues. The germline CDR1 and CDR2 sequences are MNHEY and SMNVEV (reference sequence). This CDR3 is CASSLYGASNQPQHF. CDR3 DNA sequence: TGTGCCAGCAGTTTATATGGGGCTAGCAATCAGCCCCAGCATTTT.

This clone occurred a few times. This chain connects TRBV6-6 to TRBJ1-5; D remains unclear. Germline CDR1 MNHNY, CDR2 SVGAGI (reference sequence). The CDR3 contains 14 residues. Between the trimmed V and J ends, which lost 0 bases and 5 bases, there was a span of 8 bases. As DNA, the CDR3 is TGTGCCAGCAGTTACTCAGGCGGGGATCAGCCCCAGCATTTT. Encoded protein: CASSYSGGDQPQHF.

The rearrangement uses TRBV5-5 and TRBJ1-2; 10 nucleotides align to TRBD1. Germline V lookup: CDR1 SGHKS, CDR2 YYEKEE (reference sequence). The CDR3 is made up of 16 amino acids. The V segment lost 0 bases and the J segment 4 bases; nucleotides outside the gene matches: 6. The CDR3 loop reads CASSLEGQGFSYGYTF. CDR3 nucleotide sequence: TGTGCCAGCAGCTTGGAGGGACAGGGGTTTAGCTATGGCTACACCTTC.

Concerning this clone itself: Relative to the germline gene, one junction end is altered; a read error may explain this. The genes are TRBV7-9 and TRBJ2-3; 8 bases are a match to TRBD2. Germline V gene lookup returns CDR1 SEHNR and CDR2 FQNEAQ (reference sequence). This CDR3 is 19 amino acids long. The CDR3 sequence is CSSSLPPSGGTYGTDTQYF. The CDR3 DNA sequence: TGTTCCAGCAGCTTACCCCCCTCGGGAGGGACGTATGGCACAGATACGCAGTATTTT.